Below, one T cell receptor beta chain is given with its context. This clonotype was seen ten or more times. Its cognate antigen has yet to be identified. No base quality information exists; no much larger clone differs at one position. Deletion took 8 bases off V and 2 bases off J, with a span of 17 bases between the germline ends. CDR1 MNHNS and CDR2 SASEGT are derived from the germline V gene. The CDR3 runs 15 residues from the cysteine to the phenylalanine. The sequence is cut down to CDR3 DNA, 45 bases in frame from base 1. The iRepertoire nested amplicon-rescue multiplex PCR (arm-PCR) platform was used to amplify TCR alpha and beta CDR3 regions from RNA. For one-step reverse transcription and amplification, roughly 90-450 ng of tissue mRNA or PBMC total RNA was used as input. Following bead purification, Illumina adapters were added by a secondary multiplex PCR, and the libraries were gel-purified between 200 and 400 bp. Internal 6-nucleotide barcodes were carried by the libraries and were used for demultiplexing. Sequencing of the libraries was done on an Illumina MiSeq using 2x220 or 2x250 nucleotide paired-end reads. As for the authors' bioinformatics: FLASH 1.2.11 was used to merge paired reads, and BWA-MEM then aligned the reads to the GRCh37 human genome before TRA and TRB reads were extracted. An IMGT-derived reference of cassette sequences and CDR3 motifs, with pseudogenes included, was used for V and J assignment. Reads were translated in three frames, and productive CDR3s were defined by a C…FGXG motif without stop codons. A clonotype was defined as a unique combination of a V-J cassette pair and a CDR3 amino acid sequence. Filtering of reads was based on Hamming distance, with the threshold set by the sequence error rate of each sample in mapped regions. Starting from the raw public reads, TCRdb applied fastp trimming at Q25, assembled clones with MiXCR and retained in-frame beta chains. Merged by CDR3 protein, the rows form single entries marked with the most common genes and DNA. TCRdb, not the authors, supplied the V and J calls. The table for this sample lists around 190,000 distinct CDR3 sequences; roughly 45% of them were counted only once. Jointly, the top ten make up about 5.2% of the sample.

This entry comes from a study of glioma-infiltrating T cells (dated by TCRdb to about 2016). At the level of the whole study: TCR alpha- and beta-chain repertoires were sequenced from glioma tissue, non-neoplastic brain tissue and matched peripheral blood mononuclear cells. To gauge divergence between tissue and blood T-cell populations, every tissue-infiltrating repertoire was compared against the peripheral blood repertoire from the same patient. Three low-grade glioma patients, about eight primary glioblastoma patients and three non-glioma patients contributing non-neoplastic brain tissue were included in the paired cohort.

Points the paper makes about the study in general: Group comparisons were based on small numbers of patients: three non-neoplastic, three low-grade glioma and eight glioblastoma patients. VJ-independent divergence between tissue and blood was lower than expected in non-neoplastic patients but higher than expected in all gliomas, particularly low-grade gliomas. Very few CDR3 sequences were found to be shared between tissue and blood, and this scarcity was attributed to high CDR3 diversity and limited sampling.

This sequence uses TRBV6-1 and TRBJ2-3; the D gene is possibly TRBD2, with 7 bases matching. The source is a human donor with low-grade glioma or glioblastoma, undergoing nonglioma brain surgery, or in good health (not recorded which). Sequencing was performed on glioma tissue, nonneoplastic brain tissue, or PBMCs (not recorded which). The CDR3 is CASGGAGPSTDTQYF. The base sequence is TGTGCCAGCGGGGGGGCGGGACCCTCCACAGATACGCAGTATTTT.